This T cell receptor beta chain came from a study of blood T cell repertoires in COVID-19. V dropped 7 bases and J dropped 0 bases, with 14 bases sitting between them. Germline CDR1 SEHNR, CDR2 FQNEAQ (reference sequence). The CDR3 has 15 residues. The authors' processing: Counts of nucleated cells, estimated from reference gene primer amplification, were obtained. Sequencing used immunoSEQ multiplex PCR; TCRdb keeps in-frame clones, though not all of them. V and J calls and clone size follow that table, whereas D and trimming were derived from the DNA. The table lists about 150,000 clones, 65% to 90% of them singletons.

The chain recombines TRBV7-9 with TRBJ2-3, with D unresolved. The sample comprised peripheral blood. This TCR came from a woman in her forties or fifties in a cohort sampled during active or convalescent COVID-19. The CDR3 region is CASTQWATSTDTQYF. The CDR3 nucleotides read TGTGCCAGCACTCAATGGGCCACTAGCACAGATACGCAGTATTTT. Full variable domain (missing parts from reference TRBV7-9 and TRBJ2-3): DTGVSQNPRHKITKRGQNVTFRCDPISEHNRLYWYRQTLGQGPEFLTYFQNEAQLEKSRLLSDRFSAERPKGSFSTLEIQRTEQGDSAMYLCASTQWATSTDTQYFGPGTRLTVL.